This entry lists 15 T cell receptor beta chains sequenced from one sample in a study of siplizumab effects on memory and regulatory T cells (dated by TCRdb to the late 2010s). The library was produced with the immunoSEQ multiplex PCR assay. TCRdb took this table from immuneACCESS and kept in-frame rearrangements with V and J called. Such tables lack part of the clones; where checked against another copy, unresolved V genes explain under half of the gap, and the rest is unexplained. The sample yields some 63,000 clones; nearly 98% were counted once. Together, the top ten hold about 0.095% of the sample. Sequencing used naive CD8+ T cells sorted from blood. Sample cell subset or site, as interpreted from the label and publication: unstimulated naive T cells. These receptors were taken from a human donor in good health.

The sample holds one count of this clone. V and J are TRBV5-4 and TRBJ1-1; D gene unclear. The CDR3 has 13 residues. Germline assignment: CDR1 SGHNT and CDR2 YYREEE (reference sequence). V was clipped by 0 bases and J by 2 bases, with 5 bases between them. The CDR3 bases are TGTGCCAGCAGCTTGGCGGAAAACACTGAAGCTTTCTTT. Translated, it gives CASSLAENTEAFF.

The genes are TRBV7-2 and TRBJ1-5; a weak D match, TRBD1 (5 bases). The length of the CDR3 is 15 residues. Trimming removed 2 bases at V and 5 bases at J, with 13 bases between. Germline V gene sequence: CDR1 SGHTA, CDR2 FQGNSA. This chain's CDR3 is CASSLYLQGYQPQHF. CDR3 coding DNA: TGTGCCAGCAGCTTATATCTTCAGGGCTATCAGCCCCAGCATTTT.

The chain couples TRBV25-1 to TRBJ2-5, with 13 nucleotides matching TRBD2. V gave up 3 bases and J gave up 5 bases; unmatched junction bases: 3. This CDR3 spans 15 amino acids. In germline, CDR1 is MGHDK, CDR2 SYGVNS. The CDR3 DNA follows: TGTGCCAGCAGTGAGGGACTAGCGGGGAGGGAGACCCAGTACTTC. Translating gives CASSEGLAGRETQYF.

The genes are TRBV6-5 and TRBJ1-3; a possible D gene is TRBD1 (5 bases). There are 14 residues in the CDR3. Trimming cost V 5 bases and J 4 bases, with 12 bases left between them. Germline V lookup: CDR1 MNHEY, CDR2 SVGAGI. The CDR3 region is CASSLGQGGNTIYF. CDR3 coding DNA: TGTGCCAGCAGTCTGGGGCAGGGAGGAAACACCATATATTTT.

The genes are TRBV4-3 and TRBJ2-1; 9 nucleotides line up with TRBD2. Looked up from germline, CDR1 is LGHNA and CDR2 is YSLEER. The CDR3 contains 14 residues. Losses at the gene ends were 4 bases for V and 5 bases for J; bases not matched to a gene: 3. The CDR3 DNA follows: TGCGCCAGCAGCCCCGGGACTAGCAACAATGAGCAGTTCTTC. Translated, it gives CASSPGTSNNEQFF.

This chain joins TRBV29-1 and TRBJ1-2, with D unclear. This CDR3 has 14 residues. Trimming removed 3 bases from V and 4 bases from J, with 15 bases in between. Germline assignment: CDR1 SQVTM and CDR2 ANQGSEA. CDR3 residues: CSVEPGTLVYGYTF. CDR3 nucleotide sequence: TGCAGCGTTGAGCCGGGAACTTTGGTCTATGGCTACACCTTC.

The J gene is TRBJ1-5, the V gene TRBV5-1; D not certain. Germline-derived CDR1 and CDR2 are SGHRS and YFSETQ. The CDR3 extends over 15 amino acids. Deletions cut 1 base from V and 0 bases from J, with 8 bases between. This CDR3 reads CASSLHGDSNQPQHF. The CDR3 nucleotides are TGCGCCAGCAGCTTGCATGGCGATAGCAATCAGCCCCAGCATTTT. The complete variable domain, with remaining parts taken from reference TRBV5-1 and TRBJ1-5, reads KAGVTQTPRYLIKTRGQQVTLSCSPISGHRSVSWYQQTPGQGLQFLFEYFSETQRNKGNFPGRFSGRQFSNSRSEMNVSTLELGDSALYLCASSLHGDSNQPQHFGDGTRLSIL.

This chain uses TRBV28 with TRBJ2-7; 13 bases are a match to TRBD2. The length of the CDR3 is 15 residues. Trimming at V came to 6 bases and at J to 2 bases, leaving 4 bases not matched to a gene. Germline loops: CDR1 MDHEN, CDR2 SYDVKM. The CDR3 spells CASSTGLAGAYEQYF. CDR3 sequence (DNA): TGTGCCAGCAGCACCGGACTAGCGGGAGCCTACGAGCAGTACTTC.

CDR3 sequence (DNA): TGCGCCAGCAGCCAAGATAAAGGGGTCGGCTATGGCTACACCTTC. Its translation is CASSQDKGVGYGYTF. V is TRBV4-1 and J is TRBJ1-2; D might be TRBD1 (5 bases). This CDR3 comprises 15 residues. Germline loops: CDR1 MGHRA, CDR2 YSYEKL. Deletions cut 0 bases from V and 4 bases from J, with 12 bases between.

This chain connects TRBV27 to TRBJ2-7; tentatively, D is TRBD1 (6 bases). V lost 4 bases, J lost 2 bases, and 12 bases lay in between. CDR1 MNHEY and CDR2 SMNVEV come from the germline V gene (reference sequence). The CDR3 sequence is 14 residues long. The CDR3 is CASSWGQGPYEQYF. The CDR3 nucleotides are TGTGCCAGCAGTTGGGGGCAGGGACCCTACGAGCAGTACTTC.

This chain uses TRBV4-1 with TRBJ1-2, with 11 nucleotides matching TRBD1. V shed 4 bases and J 6 bases; nucleotides not matched to a gene: 10. CDR3 size: 16 residues. CDR1 and CDR2 (germline): MGHRA, YSYEKL. The CDR3 loop reads CASSPDWTGGEDGYTF. CDR3 sequence (DNA): TGCGCCAGCAGCCCAGATTGGACAGGGGGCGAGGATGGCTACACCTTC.

The chain couples TRBV27 to TRBJ1-2; 9 positions match TRBD1. V was pared by 6 bases and J by 8 bases, with 10 bases of the junction left unmatched. The CDR3 spans 14 residues. In germline, CDR1 is MNHEY, CDR2 SMNVEV (reference sequence). The CDR3, as DNA: TGTGCCAGCAGACTTTCCGGGACAGGGCTCGGCTACACCTTC. This codes for CASRLSGTGLGYTF.

The gene calls are TRBV14 and TRBJ2-3; D gene uncertain. Trimming left V 3 bases short and J 4 bases short, with 8 bases between. This CDR3 spans 13 amino acids. The germline V gene has CDR1 SGHDN and CDR2 FVKESK. CDR3 loop: CASSQERPDTQYF. The CDR3, as DNA: TGTGCCAGCAGCCAGGAACGGCCAGATACGCAGTATTTT. The full variable domain, with the rest looked up from reference TRBV14 and TRBJ2-3, is EAGVTQFPSHSVIEKGQTVTLRCDPISGHDNLYWYRRVMGKEIKFLLHFVKESKQDESGMPNNRFLAERTGGTYSTLKVQPAELEDSGVYFCASSQERPDTQYFGPGTRLTVL.

V gene TRBV6-6 combines with J gene TRBJ2-5; unclear D gene. CDR1 and CDR2 (germline): MNHNY, SVGAGI (reference sequence). The V end was cut by 5 bases, the J end by 0 bases, with 4 bases between. CDR3 length: 12 residues. The CDR3 DNA sequence: TGTGCCAGCAGTACCAACCAAGAGACCCAGTACTTC. It yields the protein CASSTNQETQYF.

This sequence joins TRBV9 and TRBJ2-7; D possibly matches TRBD1 or TRBD2 (5 bases each). Germline values: CDR1 SGDLS, CDR2 YYNGEE. CDR3 size: 15 residues. Trimming shortened V by 4 bases and J by 2 bases, and 16 bases separated the two germline ends. The CDR3 nucleotides are TGTGCCAGCAGCCCCCAAAGGGGACCAGCCTACGAGCAGTACTTC. This gives the protein CASSPQRGPAYEQYF.